These 22 T cell receptor beta chains were all obtained from the same sample, sequenced in a study of blood T cell repertoires in COVID-19. TCRdb's copy holds only in-frame clones and misses some; the assay was immunoSEQ multiplex PCR. Among fewer than 40,000 clones listed, 88% were seen once. Sequencing was done on a sample of peripheral blood. These receptors were obtained from a man aged 65-85 years with active COVID-19.

CDR3 nucleotides: TGTGCCAGCAGCTTAGGCCCCTCGGACGAGCAGTACTTC. Its translation: CASSLGPSDEQYF. The chain links TRBV7-2 to TRBJ2-7, with D uncertain. The germline V gene encodes CDR1 SGHTA and CDR2 FQGNSA. V gave up 1 base and J gave up 5 bases, with 9 bases separating them. This CDR3 is 13 amino acids long.

V and J are TRBV6-5 and TRBJ1-5; D is perhaps TRBD1 (5 bases). The CDR3 runs 14 residues. The V end was cut by 6 bases, the J end by 1 base, with 10 bases between. Germline V CDR1 and CDR2: MNHEY, SVGAGI. In nucleotides, the CDR3 is TGTGCCAGCAGACGGGGGGGAAGCAATCAGCCCCAGCATTTT. Its protein product is CASRRGGSNQPQHF.

The CDR3 sequence: CASSLWGRGLGKGYEQFF. CDR3 DNA: TGTGCCAGCAGTTTATGGGGTCGAGGCCTAGGGAAGGGGTATGAGCAGTTCTTC. This chain connects TRBV27 to TRBJ2-1; a weak D match, TRBD1 (5 bases). With 1 base removed from V and 8 bases from J, the gap between germline ends came to 24 bases. The length of the CDR3 is 18 residues. The germline V gene encodes CDR1 MNHEY and CDR2 SMNVEV (reference sequence).

This chain connects TRBV19 to TRBJ2-1; 12 bases map to TRBD2. Germline V CDR1 and CDR2: LNHDA, SQIVND (reference sequence). The CDR3 is 17 amino acids. The V segment lost 5 bases and the J segment 0 bases; nucleotides outside the gene matches: 5. In DNA, the CDR3 is TGTGCCAGTAGTGACGGACTAGCGGGGAGCTCCTACAATGAGCAGTTCTTC. It translates to CASSDGLAGSSYNEQFF. Variable domain in full (rest from reference TRBV19 and TRBJ2-1): DGGITQSPKYLFRKEGQNVTLSCEQNLNHDAMYWYRQDPGQGLRLIYYSQIVNDFQKGDIAEGYSVSREKKESFPLTVTSAQKNPTAFYLCASSDGLAGSSYNEQFFGPGTRLTVL.

The chain is built from TRBV29-1 and TRBJ1-2, with a weak D call TRBD1 (6 bases). There are 12 residues in the CDR3. Germline assignment: CDR1 SQVTM and CDR2 ANQGSEA. V dropped 0 bases and J dropped 7 bases, with 9 bases sitting between them. CDR3 residues: CSVEEGAGGYTF. The CDR3 nucleotides are TGCAGCGTTGAAGAGGGGGCAGGTGGCTACACCTTC.

The chain recombines TRBV5-1 with TRBJ2-5, with 9 bases lining up with TRBD1. Germline V lookup: CDR1 SGHRS, CDR2 YFSETQ. J gave up 5 bases and V 3 bases, and 20 bases lay outside the gene matches. The CDR3 is made up of 19 amino acids. The CDR3 DNA reads as TGCGCCAGCAGCTCAGGTCGTGGTGGGACAGGGCTATACGAGGAGACCCAGTACTTC. Its translation: CASSSGRGGTGLYEETQYF.

The V call is TRBV4-1, the J call TRBJ2-5; 11 positions match TRBD2. In germline, CDR1 is MGHRA, CDR2 YSYEKL. CDR3 length: 15 residues. The V gene end was trimmed by 4 bases and the J gene end by 1 base; junction bases not matched to a gene: 2. The CDR3 DNA reads TGCGCCAGCAGCCCGGGACTAGCGGTCCAAGAGACCCAGTACTTC. Protein sequence: CASSPGLAVQETQYF.

The chain combines TRBV24-1 with TRBJ2-3, with 13 bases identical to TRBD2. The V gene's germline CDR1 is KGHDR and CDR2 SFDVKD. There are 15 residues in the CDR3. With 11 bases clipped from V and 8 bases from J, the junction kept 12 bases outside the gene matches. CDR3 protein: CASFDRLAGGPTQYF. The CDR3 DNA follows: TGTGCCAGTTTCGACCGACTAGCGGGAGGACCTACGCAGTATTTT.

J is TRBJ1-2 and V is TRBV30; 8 bases are shared with TRBD1. The CDR3 covers 13 residues. Unmatched junction bases numbered 4, after V lost 3 bases and J lost 4 bases. Germline loops: CDR1 GTSNPN, CDR2 SVGIG (reference sequence). The CDR3 is CAWRADRAYGYTF. Here the CDR3 DNA reads TGTGCCTGGAGGGCGGACAGGGCCTATGGCTACACCTTC. Complete variable domain (other parts from reference TRBV30 and TRBJ1-2): SQTIHQWPATLVQPVGSPLSLECTVEGTSNPNLYWYRQAAGRGLQLLFYSVGIGQISSEVPQNLSASRPQDRQFILSSKKLLLSDSGFYLCAWRADRAYGYTFGSGTRLTVV.

The chain joins TRBV6-5 to TRBJ2-7; maybe TRBD2 (5 bases). With 5 bases removed from V and 7 bases from J, the gap between germline ends came to 21 bases. Per germline, CDR1 MNHEY and CDR2 SVGAGI. The CDR3 sequence is 15 residues long. The CDR3 reads CASSLPGSPRGEQYF. The CDR3 DNA reads TGTGCCAGCAGTCTCCCCGGTTCCCCAAGAGGGGAGCAGTACTTC.

The chain recombines TRBV2 with TRBJ2-4; D is uncertain. This CDR3 spans 16 amino acids. The V end was cut by 3 bases, the J end by 0 bases, with 12 bases between. Per the germline V gene, CDR1 is SNHLY and CDR2 is FYNNEI. The chain's CDR3 is CASSDSQVKAKNIQYF. The CDR3 DNA reads TGTGCCAGCAGTGATTCGCAGGTTAAAGCCAAAAACATTCAGTACTTC.

The chain combines TRBV28 with TRBJ2-1; D is possibly TRBD2 (6 bases). Trimming stripped 4 bases from V and 3 bases from J, with 19 bases between. The CDR3 is made up of 17 amino acids. Per germline, CDR1 MDHEN and CDR2 SYDVKM. The CDR3 reads CASSSPWASENYNEQFF. The CDR3 DNA is TGTGCCAGCAGTTCCCCTTGGGCTAGCGAAAACTACAATGAGCAGTTCTTC.

This chain joins TRBV5-1 and TRBJ1-6; the D is unclear. Trimming shortened V by 4 bases and J by 0 bases, and 11 bases separated the two germline ends. Germline CDR1 SGHRS, CDR2 YFSETQ. This CDR3 comprises 16 residues. CDR3 nucleotide sequence: TGCGCCAGCAGCCCACCTGGAGGCTCCTATAATTCACCCCTCCACTTT. Amino acids: CASSPPGGSYNSPLHF. The variable domain in full, completed from reference TRBV5-1 and TRBJ1-6, reads KAGVTQTPRYLIKTRGQQVTLSCSPISGHRSVSWYQQTPGQGLQFLFEYFSETQRNKGNFPGRFSGRQFSNSRSEMNVSTLELGDSALYLCASSPPGGSYNSPLHFGNGTRLTVT.

The V gene is TRBV2, the J gene TRBJ2-3; weak D call: TRBD1 (6 bases). With 3 bases removed from V and 9 bases from J, the gap between germline ends came to 16 bases. CDR1 and CDR2 (germline): SNHLY, FYNNEI. CDR3 length: 14 amino acids. Here the CDR3 reads CASSDQGTPGTQYF. CDR3 DNA: TGTGCCAGCAGTGATCAGGGGACGCCCGGGACGCAGTATTTT.

This clone has a single count. The rearrangement joins TRBV6-2 or TRBV6-3 to TRBJ2-7; D may be TRBD2 (6 bases). Trimming took off 4 bases at V and 0 bases at J, with 13 bases between the two ends. This CDR3 is built from 15 residues. CDR1 MNHEY and CDR2 SVGEGT come from the germline V gene. DNA of the CDR3: TGTGCCAGCAGTTCGAGTGGGACTGGCTCCTACGAGCAGTACTTC. This codes for CASSSSGTGSYEQYF.

The rearrangement uses TRBV18 and TRBJ1-1; TRBD1 might be the D (5 bases). This CDR3 spans 16 amino acids. Germline-derived CDR1 and CDR2 are KGHSH and LQKENI. V lost 3 bases and J 2 bases, leaving 16 bases between the germline ends. CDR3 amino acids: CASSPRQGRANTEAFF. The CDR3 DNA sequence: TGTGCCAGCTCACCGCGGCAGGGCAGAGCAAACACTGAAGCTTTCTTT. The full variable domain, in which reference TRBV18 and TRBJ1-1 provide the parts outside the CDR3, is NAGVMQNPRHLVRRRGQEARLRCSPMKGHSHVYWYRQLPEEGLKFMVYLQKENIIDESGMPKERFSAEFPKEGPSILRIQQVVRGDSAAYFCASSPRQGRANTEAFFGQGTRLTVV.

The chain joins TRBV4-2 to TRBJ2-3; TRBD1 might be the D (6 bases). Germline V CDR1 and CDR2: LGHNA, YNFKEQ. Trimming removed 4 bases at V and 2 bases at J, with 10 bases between. The CDR3 is 14 residues long. The CDR3 here is CASSPRQDTDTQYF. In DNA, the CDR3 is TGTGCCAGCAGCCCAAGACAGGACACAGATACGCAGTATTTT.

The chain combines TRBV7-9 with TRBJ2-7; 12 bases fit TRBD2. J lost 3 bases, V lost 5 bases, and 5 bases had no gene match. The CDR3 runs 15 residues. The germline V gene encodes CDR1 SEHNR and CDR2 FQNEAQ (reference sequence). CDR3: CASSRLAGVNYEQYF. The CDR3 nucleotides read TGTGCCAGCAGCCGACTAGCGGGAGTGAACTACGAGCAGTACTTC.

The rearrangement joins TRBV4-1 to TRBJ2-1; TRBD1 matches at 9 bases. The ends lost 0 bases at V and 6 bases at J; junction bases unmatched: 3. Germline CDR1 and CDR2: MGHRA and YSYEKL. The CDR3 totals 15 residues. This chain's CDR3 is CASSQEGQGGNEQFF. CDR3 DNA sequence: TGCGCCAGCAGCCAAGAGGGACAGGGAGGCAATGAGCAGTTCTTC.

The chain has TRBV27 and TRBJ2-7; 8 positions agree with TRBD1. This CDR3 region has 17 residues. From germline, CDR1 is MNHEY and CDR2 SMNVEV (reference sequence). V lost 3 bases, J lost 3 bases, and 13 bases stayed unmatched. The CDR3 loop is CASSFYPRTGWDYEQYF. DNA of the CDR3: TGTGCCAGCAGTTTCTACCCCCGGACAGGGTGGGACTACGAGCAGTACTTC.

The chain combines TRBV5-4 with TRBJ2-7; tentative D call: TRBD1 (5 bases). This CDR3 is 13 amino acids long. Germline V gene sequence: CDR1 SGHNT, CDR2 YYREEE (reference sequence). V was cut by 3 bases and J by 5 bases, with 12 bases left in between. This chain's CDR3 is CASSSDWGDEQYF. Written as DNA, the CDR3 is TGTGCCAGCAGCTCCGACTGGGGCGACGAGCAGTACTTC.

This clone was found once. The rearrangement uses TRBV9 and TRBJ1-1; no clear D gene. Germline V gives CDR1 SGDLS, CDR2 YYNGEE. The CDR3 length is 12 residues. V shed 3 bases and J shed 9 bases, with 12 bases lying between them. This CDR3 reads CASSGREPQAFF. CDR3 nucleotides: TGTGCCAGCAGCGGCCGGGAGCCACAAGCTTTCTTT.